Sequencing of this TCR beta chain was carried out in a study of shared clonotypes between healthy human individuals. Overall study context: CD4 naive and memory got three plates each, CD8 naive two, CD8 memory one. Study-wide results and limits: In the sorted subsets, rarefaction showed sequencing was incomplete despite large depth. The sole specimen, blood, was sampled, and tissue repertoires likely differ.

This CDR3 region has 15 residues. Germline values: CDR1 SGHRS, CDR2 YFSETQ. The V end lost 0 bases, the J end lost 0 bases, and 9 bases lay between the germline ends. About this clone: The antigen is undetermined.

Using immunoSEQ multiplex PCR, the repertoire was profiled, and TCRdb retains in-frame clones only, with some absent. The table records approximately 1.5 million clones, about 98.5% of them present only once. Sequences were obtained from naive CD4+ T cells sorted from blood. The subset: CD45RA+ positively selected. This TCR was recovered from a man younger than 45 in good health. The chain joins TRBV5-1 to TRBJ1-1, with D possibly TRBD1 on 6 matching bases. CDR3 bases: TGCGCCAGCAGCTTGGAACAGGGCATGAACACTGAAGCTTTCTTT. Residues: CASSLEQGMNTEAFF.